A single sample gave rise to the 16 T cell receptor beta chains below, sequenced in a study of T-cell memory formation after mild COVID-19. Via MiXCR, TCRdb re-called the 5' RACE reads, giving one row per CDR3 protein. The sample contains hundreds of thousands of distinct CDR3 sequences, nearly 25% of which appear only once. The material sequenced was PBMCs or a T cell subset sorted from them (not recorded which). These receptors came from an adult woman who had mild COVID-19 (a few samples of this study predate the infection). Cell type and time point are not known.

The rearrangement links TRBV12-3 or TRBV12-4 to TRBJ2-7, with 8 bases lining up with TRBD2. J lost 6 bases, V lost 5 bases, and 0 bases had no gene match. The CDR3 totals 11 residues. The chain's CDR3 is CASSGTSEQYF. Written as DNA, the CDR3 is TGTGCCAGCAGTGGGACTAGCGAGCAGTACTTC.

This clonotype occurred a few times. This chain connects TRBV27 to TRBJ2-7, with a possible D match to TRBD2 (6 bases). Trimming cost V 5 bases and J 3 bases, with 17 bases left between them. Germline V gene data show CDR1 as MNHEY and CDR2 as SMNVEV (reference sequence). This CDR3 has 15 amino acids. The CDR3 nucleotides read TGTGCCAGCAGTCTCCGGGACTCCCGCCACTACGAGCAGTACTTC. This encodes CASSLRDSRHYEQYF.

This clonotype was observed a handful of times. The chain recombines TRBV9 with TRBJ2-7; D is ambiguous. CDR3 length: 14 residues. Trimming shortened V by 3 bases and J by 5 bases, and 15 bases separated the two germline ends. Per germline, CDR1 SGDLS and CDR2 YYNGEE. Here the CDR3 reads CASSGRATSDEQYF. CDR3 nucleotide sequence: TGTGCCAGCAGCGGCCGGGCCACCAGCGACGAGCAGTACTTC.

There are many counts of this clonotype. The V call is TRBV5-4, the J call TRBJ2-1, with D perhaps TRBD1 (5 bases). Per germline, CDR1 SGHNT and CDR2 YYREEE (reference sequence). V lost 0 bases and J 7 bases, leaving 17 bases between the germline ends. The CDR3 totals 16 residues. The CDR3 here is CASSLVQAVTQNEQFF. The CDR3 DNA reads as TGTGCCAGCAGCTTGGTACAGGCGGTGACCCAAAATGAGCAGTTCTTC. Based on the CDR3 plus reference TRBV5-4 and TRBJ2-1, the full variable domain is ETGVTQSPTHLIKTRGQQVTLRCSSQSGHNTVSWYQQALGQGPQFIFQYYREEENGRGNFPPRFSGLQFPNYSSELNVNALELDDSALYLCASSLVQAVTQNEQFFGPGTRLTVL.

This clonotype showed up just a few times. V usage is TRBV6-2 or TRBV6-3 and J usage is TRBJ2-1, with 7 bases matching TRBD1. The ends lost 2 bases at V and 2 bases at J; junction bases unmatched: 3. The germline gives CDR1 MNHEY, CDR2 SVGEGT. CDR3 length: 15 residues. The CDR3 DNA is TGTGCCAGCAGTTACCAGGACAGGACCTACAATGAGCAGTTCTTC. Translated, it gives CASSYQDRTYNEQFF.

The chain has TRBV20-1 and TRBJ2-3, with a possible D match to TRBD2 (6 bases). Per the germline V gene, CDR1 is DFQATT and CDR2 is SNEGSKA (reference sequence). V lost 4 bases, J lost 2 bases, and 16 bases lay in between. The CDR3 length is 15 residues. CDR3 coding DNA: TGCAGTGCTAACGAAATGGGCGGGACCACAGATACGCAGTATTTT. It encodes CSANEMGGTTDTQYF.

The chain recombines TRBV24-1 with TRBJ1-3; D is perhaps TRBD1 (6 bases). V was pared by 9 bases and J by 0 bases, with 20 bases between. CDR1 is KGHDR and CDR2 is SFDVKD in the germline V gene. The CDR3 contains 17 residues. The CDR3 reads CATGTGRGRLSGNTIYF. DNA for the CDR3: TGTGCCACCGGTACAGGGAGGGGAAGACTCTCTGGAAACACCATATATTTT.

The chain has TRBV10-3 and TRBJ2-3; no clear D. Germline CDR1 reads ENHRY; CDR2 reads SYGVKD. The CDR3 totals 12 residues. Deletions cut 7 bases from V and 2 bases from J, with 7 bases between. DNA for the CDR3: TGTGCCATCAAGGGAAACACAGATACGCAGTATTTT. Translated: CAIKGNTDTQYF.

The CDR3 DNA is TGTGCCAGCAGTTACTCGAGCCGGGCGGGTGGCCAAGAGACCCAGTACTTC. Translated, it gives CASSYSSRAGGQETQYF. The rearrangement uses TRBV6-5 and TRBJ2-5; D possibly corresponds to TRBD2 (5 bases). The CDR3 runs 17 residues. Germline V gene lookup returns CDR1 MNHEY and CDR2 SVGAGI. The V and J ends lost 0 bases and 1 base respectively, with 15 bases between them.

In nucleotides, the CDR3 is TGTGCCAGCAGCGAGTACAGGAACACTGAAGCTTTCTTT. Its translation: CASSEYRNTEAFF. The V call is TRBV7-8, the J call TRBJ1-1, with D hard to call. CDR1 is SGHVS, CDR2 FQNEAQ, per germline. The germline V and J ends were trimmed by 5 bases and 1 base, with 8 bases remaining between them. The CDR3 loop spans 13 amino acids.

This clonotype was seen only a few times. The chain carries TRBV4-1 and TRBJ2-7, with D hard to call. Germline CDR1 MGHRA, CDR2 YSYEKL. The CDR3 is 13 residues long. V lost 4 bases to trimming and J lost 2 bases, with 9 bases between them. As DNA, the CDR3 is TGCGCCAGCAGCCCGACGCACACCTACGAGCAGTACTTC. Translation: CASSPTHTYEQYF.

This clonotype was counted many times. The chain is built from TRBV7-3 and TRBJ2-2; no definite D call. The V gene lost 2 bases and the J gene lost 3 bases, with 7 bases spanning the gap. Germline V gives CDR1 SGHTA, CDR2 FQGTGA. The CDR3 runs to 14 residues. The CDR3 DNA is TGTGCCAGCAGCTTATCCCGCGACACCGGGGAGCTGTTTTTT. Its translation is CASSLSRDTGELFF. Full variable domain (missing parts from reference TRBV7-3 and TRBJ2-2): GAGVSQTPSNKVTEKGKYVELRCDPISGHTALYWYRQSLGQGPEFLIYFQGTGAADDSGLPNDRFFAVRPEGSVSTLKIQRTERGDSAVYLCASSLSRDTGELFFGEGSRLTVL.

This clonotype appeared a single time. The chain uses TRBV20-1 and TRBJ2-7; the match to TRBD1 covers 9 bases. The germline CDR1 and CDR2 sequences are DFQATT and SNEGSKA (reference sequence). The CDR3 has 14 residues. V lost 6 bases and J lost 2; bases outside the gene matches: 8. CDR3 sequence (DNA): TGCAGTGCCACCGGGACAGGGCAAGCCTACGAGCAGTACTTC. Translation: CSATGTGQAYEQYF.

This chain joins TRBV13 and TRBJ2-5; D is possibly TRBD1 (6 bases). The CDR3 runs 14 residues. The germline CDR1 and CDR2 sequences are PRHDT and FYEKMQ (reference sequence). V gave up 6 bases and J gave up 3 bases, with 14 bases separating them. The DNA for the CDR3 is TGTGCCAGCAGTCACGACAGGAGCAAAGAGACCCAGTACTTC. Encoded protein: CASSHDRSKETQYF.

This clonotype appeared a few times. The chain has TRBV5-6 and TRBJ2-7; 10 bases fit TRBD1. V lost 3 bases to trimming and J lost 4 bases; unmatched junction nucleotides: 7. The germline CDR1 and CDR2 sequences are SGHDT and YYEEEE. The CDR3 consists of 15 residues. CDR3 nucleotides: TGTGCCAGCAGCTCTTTGACAGGGGGCTATTACGAGCAGTACTTC. It translates to CASSSLTGGYYEQYF.

This clonotype was counted only a few times. This chain uses TRBV20-1 with TRBJ2-3; TRBD2 agrees at 8 bases. Trimming removed 2 bases from V and 4 bases from J; junction bases left unmatched: 2. The CDR3 extends over 13 amino acids. Germline V gene data show CDR1 as DFQATT and CDR2 as SNEGSKA (reference sequence). CDR3 protein: CSARLAGPDTQYF. The CDR3 nucleotides are TGCAGTGCTAGACTAGCGGGTCCAGATACGCAGTATTTT.